The rows below give T cell receptor beta chains drawn from one sample of a study of T cells in Graves' hyperthyroidism and ophthalmopathy. TCRdb fed the multiplex PCR reads into MiXCR, producing one record per CDR3 protein. The sample lists 700,000 to 850,000 distinct CDR3 sequences; 35% were seen once. The sample consisted of blood. All receptors come from a middle-aged woman with Graves' hyperthyroidism. Both conserved end residues are part of each CDR3. The D gene is left open where the match is weak. The size field is filled for only some rows; it gives once, few, many or a size class.

clone_size,j_call,v_call,d_call,cdr3_aa,cdr3_nt
few,TRBJ1-2,TRBV30,-,CAWSAGVPGYTF,TGTGCCTGGAGTGCAGGGGTTCCTGGCTACACCTTC
many,TRBJ1-6,TRBV20-1,-,CSARHKGQRSSPLHF,TGCAGTGCTCGTCATAAAGGACAGCGGTCCTCACCCCTCCACTTT
-,TRBJ2-7,TRBV5-4,TRBD1,CASSGAHSTGEDEQYF,TGTGCCAGCAGCGGCGCGCATTCGACAGGGGAGGACGAGCAGTACTTC
-,TRBJ1-6,TRBV2,-,CASSPAFYNSPLHF,TGTGCCAGCAGCCCGGCCTTCTATAATTCACCCCTCCACTTT
many,TRBJ2-6,TRBV10-3,-,CASNGQSGANVLTF,TGTGCCAGCAATGGACAGTCCGGGGCCAACGTCCTGACTTTC
-,TRBJ1-3,TRBV7-6,TRBD1,CASSLGVTGAGNTIYF,TGTGCCAGCAGCTTAGGCGTGACAGGGGCTGGAAACACCATATATTTT
few,TRBJ1-3,TRBV16,-,CASSQSSWGNTIYF,TGTGCCAGCAGCCAATCAAGTTGGGGAAACACCATATATTTT
-,TRBJ1-2,TRBV6-6,-,CATSSGGGYTF,TGTGCGACCAGCAGTGGAGGTGGCTACACCTTC
-,TRBJ1-2,TRBV5-1,TRBD1,CASSPGQGKRSYGYTF,TGTGCCAGCAGTCCCGGACAGGGTAAAAGAAGCTATGGCTACACCTTC
-,TRBJ2-7,TRBV7-1,TRBD1,CASSPRDREASYEQYF,TGTGCCAGCAGTCCCCGGGACAGGGAAGCGTCCTACGAGCAGTACTTC
few,TRBJ2-5,TRBV9,-,CASSVDVSGGGETQYF,TGTGCCAGCAGCGTAGACGTGAGCGGAGGGGGAGAGACCCAGTACTTC
-,TRBJ1-2,TRBV29-1,-,CSLGQSLFYGYTF,TGCAGCTTGGGCCAGTCTCTTTTCTATGGCTACACCTTC
-,TRBJ2-1,TRBV14,-,CASSQDMGEWAYEQFF,TGTGCCAGCAGCCAAGATATGGGGGAGTGGGCCTACGAGCAGTTCTTC
few,TRBJ2-7,TRBV7-2,-,CASVRIAGRGDNEQYF,TGTGCCAGCGTAAGAATAGCGGGCCGTGGGGACAATGAGCAGTACTTC
-,TRBJ2-7,TRBV20-1,-,CSAPDSPSSYEQYF,TGCAGTGCACCGGACAGCCCGAGCTCCTACGAGCAGTACTTC
-,TRBJ1-3,TRBV2,TRBD1,CASSDPAGTGGPAAGNTIYF,TGTGCCAGCAGTGATCCCGCCGGGACAGGGGGCCCAGCGGCTGGAAACACCATATATTTT
many,TRBJ2-7,TRBV6-2/TRBV6-3,-,CASSWAYEQYF,TGTGCCAGCAGTTGGGCATACGAGCAGTACTTC
few,TRBJ2-2,TRBV7-9,-,CASSWDENTGELFF,TGTGCCAGCAGCTGGGACGAAAACACCGGGGAGCTGTTTTTT
-,TRBJ1-2,TRBV7-2,-,CASQAGEKYGYTF,TGTGCCAGCCAGGCAGGGGAGAAGTATGGCTACACCTTC
-,TRBJ1-5,TRBV11-2,-,CASSLEGSRGGNQPQHF,TGTGCCAGCAGCTTGGAAGGGTCTAGAGGGGGCAATCAGCCCCAGCATTTT
few,TRBJ2-5,TRBV7-2,-,CASSYRPRGNQETQYF,TGTGCCAGCAGCTACCGCCCCCGGGGAAACCAAGAGACCCAGTACTTC
many,TRBJ1-5,TRBV5-5,-,CASSLWGADQPQHF,TGTGCCAGCAGCTTGTGGGGGGCCGATCAGCCCCAGCATTTT
-,TRBJ2-2,TRBV29-1,TRBD1,CSVKSSRTGAGELFF,TGCAGCGTCAAGTCATCGCGAACAGGGGCCGGGGAGCTGTTTTTT
few,TRBJ2-5,TRBV6-6,-,CASSFLPGGQETQYF,TGTGCCAGCAGTTTCCTCCCTGGGGGGCAAGAGACCCAGTACTTC
-,TRBJ2-2,TRBV20-1,TRBD2,CSALARGGVDGELFF,TGCAGTGCTCTCGCGCGGGGGGGGGTTGACGGGGAGCTGTTTTTT
-,TRBJ1-5,TRBV19,-,CASSIYSGGNQPQHF,TGTGCCAGTAGTATTTATTCGGGAGGCAATCAGCCCCAGCATTTT
-,TRBJ1-6,TRBV7-9,-,CASSPGAFAGDGPLHF,TGTGCCAGCAGCCCGGGGGCGTTTGCGGGGGATGGACCCCTCCACTTT
few,TRBJ1-1,TRBV2,-,CASSEAVREGAFF,TGTGCCAGCAGTGAAGCGGTCCGGGAAGGAGCTTTCTTT
-,TRBJ1-3,TRBV20-1,-,CSARQGGGNTIYF,TGCAGTGCTAGACAGGGAGGTGGAAACACCATATATTTT
-,TRBJ1-1,TRBV19,TRBD1,CASSTRQGRNTEAFF,TGTGCCAGTAGTACCCGACAGGGGAGGAACACTGAAGCTTTCTTT
-,TRBJ1-5,TRBV10-2,-,CASSDGGGPQPQHF,TGCGCCAGCAGTGACGGGGGAGGGCCTCAGCCCCAGCATTTT
few,TRBJ1-1,TRBV20-1,-,CSARDLVGQEKMNTEAFF,TGCAGTGCTAGAGATCTAGTTGGGCAGGAGAAAATGAACACTGAAGCTTTCTTT
-,TRBJ1-3,TRBV12-3/TRBV12-4,-,CASSLSDSGNIIYF,TGTGCCAGCAGTTTGTCGGACTCTGGAAACATCATATATTTT
-,TRBJ1-3,TRBV5-1,-,CAGSLDQAGNTIYF,TGCGCCGGCAGCTTGGACCAGGCTGGAAACACCATATATTTT
many,TRBJ1-4,TRBV6-5,-,CASSYDEKLFF,TGTGCCAGCAGTTACGATGAAAAACTGTTTTTT
few,TRBJ2-3,TRBV25-1,-,CASSDPRVSTDTQYF,TGTGCCAGCAGTGACCCAAGGGTGAGCACAGATACGCAGTATTTT
-,TRBJ1-2,TRBV6-1,-,CASRLHPGLNYGYTF,TGTGCCAGCAGACTTCACCCTGGCCTTAACTATGGCTACACCTTC
many,TRBJ2-5,TRBV11-2,-,CASSSTPDGTQYF,TGTGCCAGCAGCTCTACTCCCGATGGGACCCAGTACTTC
-,TRBJ2-6,TRBV2,-,CASKGREGANVLTF,TGTGCCAGCAAGGGCAGGGAAGGGGCCAACGTCCTGACTTTC
-,TRBJ1-5,TRBV19,-,CALGSGRSIIGPQHF,TGTGCCCTAGGGTCGGGCAGATCGATTATCGGGCCCCAGCATTTT
-,TRBJ2-3,TRBV24-1,-,CASSSPVTDTQYF,TGTGCCAGCAGTTCCCCCGTCACAGATACGCAGTATTTT
-,TRBJ2-2,TRBV7-9,-,CASSLRTVGTGELFF,TGTGCCAGCAGCTTAAGGACAGTCGGAACCGGGGAGCTGTTTTTT
many,TRBJ1-2,TRBV19,-,CASSIYEGNGYTF,TGTGCCAGTAGTATTTATGAGGGTAATGGCTACACCTTC
-,TRBJ1-5,TRBV15,-,CASSSSRILSNQPQHF,TGTGCCAGCAGTTCTTCTCGCATACTTAGCAATCAGCCCCAGCATTTT
-,TRBJ2-5,TRBV7-9,-,CASSLGGHETQYF,TGTGCCAGCAGCTTGGGGGGACACGAGACCCAGTACTTC
-,TRBJ1-1,TRBV11-3,-,CASTPEMMNTGAFF,TGTGCCAGCACCCCCGAAATGATGAACACTGGAGCTTTCTTT
-,TRBJ1-6,TRBV20-1,-,CSATNPGRQGFNSPLHF,TGCAGTGCTACGAACCCAGGGCGGCAGGGTTTTAATTCACCCCTCCACTTT
-,TRBJ1-1,TRBV24-1,-,CAIHPGTRVAEAFF,TGTGCCATTCACCCGGGGACAAGGGTTGCTGAAGCTTTCTTT
few,TRBJ1-2,TRBV7-9,TRBD1,CASSLDRPGYTF,TGTGCCAGCAGTCTGGACAGGCCCGGCTACACCTTC
-,TRBJ1-5,TRBV12-3/TRBV12-4,-,CASRNLTNQPQHF,TGTGCCAGCAGAAATCTGACAAATCAGCCCCAGCATTTT
many,TRBJ2-7,TRBV25-1,-,CASSPGLGDYEQYF,TGTGCCAGCAGTCCCGGACTGGGCGACTACGAGCAGTACTTC
-,TRBJ2-2,TRBV11-2,-,CASSPRTARTGELFF,TGTGCCAGCAGCCCCCGTACAGCCAGAACCGGGGAGCTGTTTTTT
-,TRBJ1-4,TRBV2,-,CASSGFRLIREKLFF,TGTGCCAGCAGTGGGTTCAGGTTAATAAGGGAAAAACTGTTTTTT